This T cell receptor beta chain was identified in a study of blood T cell repertoires in COVID-19. Original processing notes: Scientists estimated how many nucleated cells there were by amplifying reference gene primers. Assay: immunoSEQ multiplex PCR; the TCRdb copy retains only in-frame clones and omits some. V, J and clone size were drawn from that table, and D and trimming were deduced from the DNA. The data show roughly 250,000 clones, 65% to 90% seen once. CDR1 is MNHNS, CDR2 SASEGT, per germline. The V and J ends lost 1 base and 2 bases respectively, with 12 bases between them. The CDR3 loop spans 16 amino acids.

This TCR derives from a woman older than 75 with active or convalescent COVID-19. The specimen was peripheral blood. This chain uses TRBV6-1 with TRBJ1-5; no clear D. CDR3 residues: CASSEVGGFGNQPQHF. CDR3 DNA sequence: TGTGCCAGCAGTGAAGTTGGAGGGTTTGGCAATCAGCCCCAGCATTTT.